Detailed here is one T cell receptor (beta chain). Its cognate antigen is unknown. The CDR3 spans 14 residues. Per germline, CDR1 GTSNPN and CDR2 SVGIG (reference sequence). Trimming pared 3 bases from V and 5 bases from J, leaving 13 bases between. The source of the sample is a study of shared clonotypes between healthy human individuals. Findings and caveats of the study: The rarefaction results pointed to incomplete sorted-subset sequencing despite large depth. Approximately 5% was the fraction of naive CD4 clonotypes found shared across four donors.

Naive CD8 cells were CD45RO-negative, positively selected for CCR7, excluding terminally differentiated effector memory CD45RA+ cells. Sequencing used immunoSEQ multiplex PCR; TCRdb keeps in-frame clones, though not all of them. The sample has around 700,000 clones; about 90% are singletons. The receptor was derived from a man aged 30 to 39 in good health. The sequenced material came from naive CD8+ T cells sorted from blood. The chain recombines TRBV30 with TRBJ2-2, with D possibly matching TRBD2 (6 bases). The chain's CDR3 is CAWSWVLATGELFF. In nucleotides, the CDR3 is TGTGCCTGGAGCTGGGTACTAGCAACCGGGGAGCTGTTTTTT.